This is a list of T cell receptor beta chains from one sample in a study of blood T cell repertoires in COVID-19. Repertoires were generated with immunoSEQ multiplex PCR, while TCRdb's copy carries only in-frame clones and drops some. The sample lists around 270,000 clones; roughly 91% were seen once. Sequenced input: peripheral blood. These TCRs come from a man in his forties with acute or convalescent COVID-19. The CDR3 runs from the conserved cysteine through the conserved F or W. A D gene is named only where the DNA matches it firmly. Only part of the rows carry a size: once, few, many, or a class if the clone is expanded.

clone_size	j_call	v_call	d_call	cdr3_aa	cdr3_nt
.	TRBJ2-2	TRBV4-2	TRBD2	CASSPGDYATGELFF	TGTGCCAGCAGCCCTGGGGACTACGCAACCGGGGAGCTGTTTTTT
.	TRBJ2-2	TRBV4-2	.	CASSQVSAEGTGELFF	TGTGCCAGCAGCCAAGTTAGCGCCGAAGGGACCGGGGAGCTGTTTTTT
.	TRBJ2-7	TRBV28	TRBD1	CASRRDRTFYEQYF	TGTGCCAGCAGACGGGACAGGACCTTCTACGAGCAGTACTTC
.	TRBJ2-1	TRBV2	.	CASRRIGDEQFF	TGTGCCAGCAGGAGAATAGGGGATGAGCAGTTCTTC
.	TRBJ1-1	TRBV6-1	.	CASSESTGRAEAFF	TGTGCCAGCAGTGAAAGCACAGGGCGGGCTGAAGCTTTCTTT
.	TRBJ2-1	TRBV24-1	TRBD1	CATSDFLGQGSSYNEQFF	TGTGCCACCAGTGATTTCCTGGGACAGGGGAGCTCCTACAATGAGCAGTTCTTC
.	TRBJ1-4	TRBV4-1	TRBD1	CASSQVKRGQGNEKLFF	TGCGCCAGCAGCCAAGTTAAGAGGGGACAGGGGAATGAAAAACTGTTTTTT
.	TRBJ2-1	TRBV5-1	.	CASSPGVQGEQFF	TGCGCCAGCAGCCCTGGAGTCCAGGGCGAGCAGTTCTTC
.	TRBJ1-3	TRBV5-1	.	CASSPEGSGNTIYF	TGCGCCAGCAGCCCTGAGGGCTCTGGAAACACCATATATTTT
.	TRBJ1-4	TRBV9	.	CASSPRSGAGDEKLFF	TGTGCCAGCAGCCCCCGCTCTGGAGCGGGTGATGAAAAACTGTTTTTT
once	TRBJ2-2	TRBV30	.	CAWSYESLGELFF	TGTGCCTGGTCCTATGAGTCTTTGGGGGAGCTGTTTTTT
.	TRBJ2-1	TRBV7-3	TRBD1	CASSLSRDRTRNEQFF	TGTGCCAGCAGCTTAAGTAGGGACAGGACTCGGAATGAGCAGTTCTTC